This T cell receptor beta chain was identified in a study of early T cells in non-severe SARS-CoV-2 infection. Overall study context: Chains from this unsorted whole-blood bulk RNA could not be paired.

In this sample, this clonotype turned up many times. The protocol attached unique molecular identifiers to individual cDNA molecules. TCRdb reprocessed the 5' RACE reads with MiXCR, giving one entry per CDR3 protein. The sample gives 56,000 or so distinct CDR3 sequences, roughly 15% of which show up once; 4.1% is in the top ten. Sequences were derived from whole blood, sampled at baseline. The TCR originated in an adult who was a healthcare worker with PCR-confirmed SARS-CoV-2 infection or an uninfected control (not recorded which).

CDR3 DNA sequence: TGTGCCAGCAGCCAAGGTGAAGGATACTACGAGCAGTACTTC. Its translation is CASSQGEGYYEQYF. This chain joins TRBV3-1 and TRBJ2-7; no reliable D call. This CDR3 is built from 14 residues. V lost 1 base, J lost 3 bases, and 10 bases lay in between. Germline V lookup: CDR1 LGHDT, CDR2 YNNKEL (reference sequence).